Listed here are 20 T cell receptor beta chains from one sample, sequenced in a study of T cell changes during pregnancy in multiple sclerosis. The data were produced by immunoSEQ multiplex PCR, yet TCRdb's version contains in-frame clones alone and is incomplete. The table lists roughly 100,000 clones, roughly nine tenths of them singletons. The sequences come from peripheral blood, collected in the second trimester of pregnancy. These receptors came from a female donor in good health, enrolled as a control in a pregnancy study.

The chain has TRBV5-6 and TRBJ1-3; D possibly corresponds to TRBD1 (6 bases). CDR1 and CDR2 (germline): SGHDT, YYEEEE. The CDR3 extends over 15 amino acids. Trimming cost V 4 bases and J 10 bases, with 21 bases left between them. The CDR3 spells CASSPANRVPWTIYF. For the CDR3, the DNA is TGTGCCAGCAGCCCCGCTAACAGGGTTCCCTGGACCATATATTTT. Looking up the rest from reference TRBV5-6 and TRBJ1-3 gives the full variable domain: DAGVTQSPTHLIKTRGQQVTLRCSPKSGHDTVSWYQQALGQGPQFIFQYYEEEERQRGNFPDRFSGHQFPNYSSELNVNALLLGDSALYLCASSPANRVPWTIYFGEGSWLTVV.

This chain connects TRBV4-3 to TRBJ2-7, with D possibly being TRBD2 (7 bases). The CDR3 spans 16 residues. V lost 0 bases and J 2 bases, leaving 14 bases between the germline ends. Germline assignment: CDR1 LGHNA and CDR2 YSLEER. The CDR3 nucleotides are TGCGCCAGCAGCCAAGATGGCGGGGGCACGGCCTACGAGCAGTACTTC. Translated, it gives CASSQDGGGTAYEQYF.

This chain connects TRBV7-2 to TRBJ1-4, with D possibly matching TRBD1 (5 bases). CDR1 is SGHTA, CDR2 FQGNSA, per germline. The CDR3 has 16 amino acids. Trimming removed 5 bases from V and 8 bases from J, with 21 bases in between. CDR3: CASSPSPGGEGEKLFF. The CDR3 DNA follows: TGTGCCAGCAGCCCGTCCCCGGGAGGGGAGGGCGAAAAACTGTTTTTT.

This clone showed up just once. The chain has TRBV19 and TRBJ1-5, with a possible D match to TRBD1 (5 bases). V gave up 2 bases and J gave up 13 bases, with 9 bases separating them. Germline V gives CDR1 LNHDA, CDR2 SQIVND (reference sequence). The CDR3 contains 11 residues. This chain's CDR3 is CASSIRGLQHF. The DNA for the CDR3 is TGTGCCAGTAGTATACGGGGGTTACAGCATTTT.

This clone was seen once. The chain employs TRBV18 and TRBJ2-7, with 7 nucleotides matching TRBD1. CDR1 KGHSH and CDR2 LQKENI come from the germline V gene. This CDR3 spans 14 amino acids. The trim removed 6 bases at V and 2 bases at J, leaving 7 bases unmatched. The CDR3 DNA reads as TGTGCCAGCTCGCAAGACAGGGATACCTACGAGCAGTACTTC. Its translation: CASSQDRDTYEQYF.

The genes are TRBV6-1 and TRBJ2-1; the match to TRBD1 covers 8 bases. V shed 1 base and J 3 bases; nucleotides not matched to a gene: 2. The length of the CDR3 is 15 residues. The V gene's germline CDR1 is MNHNS and CDR2 SASEGT. Written as DNA, the CDR3 is TGTGCCAGCAGTGAAGAAACAGGGGGCTACAATGAGCAGTTCTTC. It translates to CASSEETGGYNEQFF.

V is TRBV7-2 and J is TRBJ1-2; 7 bases agree with TRBD1. Losses at the gene ends were 4 bases for V and 6 bases for J; bases not matched to a gene: 5. The germline V gene has CDR1 SGHTA and CDR2 FQGNSA. The CDR3 consists of 13 residues. CDR3 residues: CASSSDRVHGYTF. The CDR3 coding sequence is TGTGCCAGCAGCTCAGACAGGGTTCATGGCTACACCTTC.

The CDR3: CASSAPGWETQYF. CDR3 bases: TGTGCCAGCAGTGCCCCAGGGTGGGAGACCCAGTACTTC. This sequence joins TRBV6-5 and TRBJ2-5, with D perhaps TRBD1 (5 bases). CDR1 MNHEY and CDR2 SVGAGI come from the germline V gene. This CDR3 spans 13 amino acids. V was shortened by 5 bases and J by 5 bases, with 12 bases between the two germline ends.

The V gene is TRBV2, the J gene TRBJ2-7, with 10 bases that match TRBD2. CDR3 length: 14 amino acids. CDR1 and CDR2 from the germline V gene are SNHLY and FYNNEI. Unmatched junction bases numbered 6, after V lost 5 bases and J lost 5 bases. Here the CDR3 reads CASSLSGGPHEQYF. CDR3 DNA: TGTGCCAGCAGTCTTAGCGGGGGGCCACACGAGCAGTACTTC. Variable domain in full (rest from reference TRBV2 and TRBJ2-7): EPEVTQTPSHQVTQMGQEVILRCVPISNHLYFYWYRQILGQKVEFLVSFYNNEISEKSEIFDDQFSVERPDGSNFTLKIRSTKLEDSAMYFCASSLSGGPHEQYFGPGTRLTVT.

The J gene is TRBJ2-5, the V gene TRBV19; D is unclear. The germline V gene has CDR1 LNHDA and CDR2 SQIVND (reference sequence). The CDR3 sequence is 13 residues long. Trimming took 3 bases from V and 2 from J, leaving 7 bases between them. The CDR3 spells CASSMTEQETQYF. The CDR3 coding sequence is TGTGCCAGTAGTATGACTGAACAAGAGACCCAGTACTTC.

This clone was counted only a few times. The chain is built from TRBV5-1 and TRBJ1-1, with no clear D. The V gene's germline CDR1 is SGHRS and CDR2 YFSETQ. V lost 3 bases and J lost 4, with 4 bases in between. There are 11 residues in the CDR3. The CDR3 protein is CASSSSTEAFF. CDR3 in DNA: TGCGCCAGCAGCTCCTCCACTGAAGCTTTCTTT.

V and J are TRBV28 and TRBJ2-7; tentative D call: TRBD1 (6 bases). This CDR3 contains 14 residues. CDR1 is MDHEN and CDR2 is SYDVKM in the germline V gene. The V end lost 7 bases, the J end lost 3 bases, and 16 bases lay between the germline ends. CDR3 in DNA: TGTGCCAGCACCGTACCGGGACATAGCTACGAGCAGTACTTC. This sequence encodes CASTVPGHSYEQYF.

The sample holds one count of this clone. The V and J genes are TRBV6-1 and TRBJ1-1, with D tentatively TRBD1 (6 bases). Germline loops: CDR1 MNHNS, CDR2 SASEGT. The CDR3 is 16 amino acids. Trimming left V 2 bases short and J 1 base short, with 14 bases between. Here the CDR3 DNA reads TGTGCCAGCAGTGAATCCGAGGGGGTAACGAACACTGAAGCTTTCTTT. The encoded protein is CASSESEGVTNTEAFF.

The chain carries TRBV9 and TRBJ1-2; unclear D gene. V dropped 4 bases and J dropped 1 base, with 11 bases sitting between them. Germline CDR1 reads SGDLS; CDR2 reads YYNGEE. The CDR3 covers 14 residues. CDR3 bases: TGTGCCAGCAGCACCCATACAGATAACTATGGCTACACCTTC. This encodes CASSTHTDNYGYTF.

The chain carries TRBV6-4 and TRBJ2-1; TRBD2 agrees at 13 bases. Germline-derived CDR1 and CDR2 are MRHNA and SNTAGT. With V trimmed by 4 bases and J by 4 bases, 1 base remained unmatched. The CDR3 has 15 amino acids. The CDR3 spells CASSGTSGGYNEQFF. DNA for the CDR3: TGTGCCAGCAGTGGGACTAGCGGGGGATACAATGAGCAGTTCTTC.

This rearrangement joins TRBV2 to TRBJ1-1; possible D gene TRBD1, 6 bases. Germline CDR1 reads SNHLY; CDR2 reads FYNNEI. Trimming stripped 6 bases from V and 3 bases from J, with 17 bases between. This CDR3 is 15 amino acids long. CDR3 amino acids: CASRGTGWGDTEAFF. CDR3 coding DNA: TGTGCCAGCAGGGGTACAGGGTGGGGCGACACTGAAGCTTTCTTT.

The rearrangement joins TRBV2 to TRBJ2-7; 7 bases are a match to TRBD1. Germline V gene sequence: CDR1 SNHLY, CDR2 FYNNEI. This CDR3 spans 16 amino acids. V shed 3 bases, J shed 4 bases, and the junction held 12 bases outside the gene matches. The CDR3 loop reads CASSDAGTVGEYEQYF. CDR3 coding DNA: TGTGCCAGCAGTGACGCAGGGACAGTTGGAGAGTACGAGCAGTACTTC. Drawing the rest from reference TRBV2 and TRBJ2-7, the complete variable domain is EPEVTQTPSHQVTQMGQEVILRCVPISNHLYFYWYRQILGQKVEFLVSFYNNEISEKSEIFDDQFSVERPDGSNFTLKIRSTKLEDSAMYFCASSDAGTVGEYEQYFGPGTRLTVT.

V gene TRBV6-6 combines with J gene TRBJ1-5; 9 bases are shared with TRBD1. V lost 4 bases, J lost 5 bases, and 3 bases stayed unmatched. The CDR3 loop spans 14 amino acids. The germline gives CDR1 MNHNY, CDR2 SVGAGI (reference sequence). The CDR3 nucleotides are TGTGCCAGCAGTTCCCGGACAGGGGATCAGCCCCAGCATTTT. Encoded protein: CASSSRTGDQPQHF.

The chain is built from TRBV5-1 and TRBJ2-7; 8 nucleotides align to TRBD1. V lost 6 bases to trimming and J lost 2 bases; unmatched junction nucleotides: 13. Germline V CDR1 and CDR2: SGHRS, YFSETQ. The CDR3 loop spans 16 amino acids. The CDR3 DNA reads TGCGCCAGCACCGTGGTAGCACAGGGGGTGGCCTACGAGCAGTACTTC. Translated, it gives CASTVVAQGVAYEQYF.

The genes are TRBV25-1 and TRBJ2-1; maybe TRBD1 (6 bases). V dropped 6 bases and J dropped 5 bases, with 11 bases sitting between them. The CDR3 totals 13 residues. From germline, CDR1 is MGHDK and CDR2 SYGVNS. This CDR3 is CASRWTDHNEQFF. The DNA of the CDR3 is TGTGCCAGCAGGTGGACAGATCACAATGAGCAGTTCTTC.